The clone carrying this T cell receptor (beta chain) appeared a single time. What it binds is unknown. The repertoire was sequenced with immunoSEQ multiplex PCR; TCRdb's copy has only in-frame clones and lacks some. The top ten hold about 22% of the sample, which has about 3,300 clones, more than 75% seen once. The sample belongs to a study of T cells after posttransplantation cyclophosphamide. The V and J ends lost 3 bases and 7 bases, in that order; junction bases with no gene match: 4. The CDR3 spans 13 residues. Germline CDR1 is MNHEY and CDR2 is SVGAGI. Study conclusions and caveats: Donor CD8+ memory clones often dominated recipient blood repertoires at later times. After PTCy, TRB diversity resembled that of CNI/methotrexate controls. Blood and skin or GI T cell repertoires showed limited TRB overlap.

The receptor's source is an older woman in good health, CMV-negative, and a related stem cell transplant donor. The chain joins TRBV6-5 to TRBJ2-5; 8 nucleotides match TRBD1. The sample consisted of memory CD8+ T cells sorted from blood. CDR3 nucleotides: TGTGCCAGCAGTTATGGCCAGGGGGCGACCCAGTACTTC. Translation: CASSYGQGATQYF.